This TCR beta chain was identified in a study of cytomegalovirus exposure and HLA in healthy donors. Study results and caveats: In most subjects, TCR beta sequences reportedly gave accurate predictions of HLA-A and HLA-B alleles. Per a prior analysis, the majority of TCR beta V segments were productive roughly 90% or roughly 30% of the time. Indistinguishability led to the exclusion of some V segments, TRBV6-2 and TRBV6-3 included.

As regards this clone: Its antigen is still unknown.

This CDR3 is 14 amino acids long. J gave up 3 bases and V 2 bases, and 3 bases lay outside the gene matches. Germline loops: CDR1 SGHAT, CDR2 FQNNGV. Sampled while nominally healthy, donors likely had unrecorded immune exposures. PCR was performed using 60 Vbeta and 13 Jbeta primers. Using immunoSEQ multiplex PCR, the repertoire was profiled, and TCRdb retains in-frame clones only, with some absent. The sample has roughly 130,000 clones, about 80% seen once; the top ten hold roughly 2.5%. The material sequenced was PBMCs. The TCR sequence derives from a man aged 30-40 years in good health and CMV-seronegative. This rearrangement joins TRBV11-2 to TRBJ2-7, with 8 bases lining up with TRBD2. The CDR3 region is CASSLSRGGYEQYF. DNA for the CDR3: TGTGCCAGCAGCTTAAGTCGGGGGGGCTACGAGCAGTACTTC.